This T cell receptor (beta chain) appears in the sequencing data of a study of beta chain features in type 1 diabetes. Study-level results: VDJ junctions from type 1 diabetes patients carried fewer insertions and larger deletions. Shorter TCRB CDR3s, moderately but significantly so, marked every one of the four CD4+ subsets in Type 1 diabetes patients.

CD45RO/CCR7/CD25/CD127/CD95/CD27 staining was used to isolate CD4+ naive, central memory, regulatory and stem cell-like memory cells by sorting. The investigators reverse transcribed all of the isolated RNA, so they sequenced expressed TCRB transcripts. This table comes from immunoSEQ multiplex PCR, and its TCRdb copy is limited to in-frame clones, with some not included. The table includes about 120,000 clones, roughly 15% detected once. Details on this clone: Its target is not known.

The sequencing sample was made of central memory CD4+ T cells from blood. The sequence came from a man aged 25-45 years with type 1 diabetes.

The CDR3 DNA reads as TGTGCCAGCAGCTTAGAGTTTGATACGCAGTATTTT. Protein sequence: CASSLEFDTQYF. The chain recombines TRBV7-2 with TRBJ2-3; D gene ambiguous. This CDR3 is built from 12 residues. V was pared by 1 base and J by 6 bases, with 5 bases between. Germline CDR1 is SGHTA and CDR2 is FQGNSA.